This passage covers 29 T cell receptor beta chains from one sample sequenced in a study of shared clonotypes between healthy human individuals. Clones were read by immunoSEQ multiplex PCR, and TCRdb kept only the in-frame ones, dropping some. The sample contains 2 million to 2.5 million clones, just under 95% of which appear only once. Sequencing was carried out using naive CD4+ T cells from PBMCs. Subset given: CD45RA+ positively selected. The receptors here all came from a man aged 18 to 30 in good health. Some clones in this sample may be carry-over from other donors' samples.

V gene TRBV5-3 combines with J gene TRBJ1-1, with TRBD1 as a possible D gene (6 bases). TRBV5-3 is reported as an ORF; its role is uncertain. Trimming cost V 4 bases and J 6 bases, with 25 bases left between them. CDR3 length: 17 amino acids. CDR3: CARSPYARGGCTPEAFF. For the CDR3, the DNA is TGTGCCAGAAGCCCATATGCGAGGGGGGGCTGTACCCCTGAAGCTTTCTTT.

The chain has TRBV27 and TRBJ1-6, with a weak D call TRBD1 (5 bases). The CDR3 has 19 amino acids. Trimming removed 5 bases at V and 1 base at J, with 21 bases between. In germline, CDR1 is MNHEY, CDR2 SMNVEV (reference sequence). The CDR3 here is CASSRNRDPGRSYNSPLHF. DNA of the CDR3: TGTGCCAGCAGTCGAAACCGGGACCCCGGACGATCCTATAATTCACCCCTCCACTTT.

This clone was seen once. V gene TRBV30 combines with J gene TRBJ2-5; D is possibly TRBD2 (5 bases). Germline CDR1 GTSNPN, CDR2 SVGIG (reference sequence). Trimming removed 0 bases from V and 9 bases from J, with 8 bases in between. The CDR3 spans 11 residues. This CDR3 is CAWSVGNAQYF. In DNA form, the CDR3 reads TGTGCCTGGAGTGTCGGGAACGCCCAGTACTTC.

The count of this clone is one. This chain joins TRBV5-1 and TRBJ2-5; D is unresolved. V dropped 1 base and J dropped 2 bases, with 9 bases sitting between them. Germline CDR1 reads SGHRS; CDR2 reads YFSETQ. The CDR3 is 14 amino acids. In DNA, the CDR3 is TGCGCCAGCAGCTTGAGTACAGCTCAAGAGACCCAGTACTTC. Translation gives CASSLSTAQETQYF.

CDR3 bases: TGTGCCATGGGACAACTAACCTACAATGAGCAGTTCTTC. This encodes CAMGQLTYNEQFF. The rearrangement uses TRBV6-1 and TRBJ2-1; possible D gene TRBD1, 6 bases. CDR1 and CDR2 (germline): MNHNS, SASEGT. Between the trimmed V and J ends, which lost 10 bases and 2 bases, there was a span of 12 bases. The CDR3 loop spans 13 amino acids.

Notes on this clone: The sample has other DNA sequences that encode this CDR3 too. The rearrangement links TRBV7-2 to TRBJ2-5; a possible D gene is TRBD1 (5 bases). This CDR3 spans 13 amino acids. Trimming cost V 2 bases and J 4 bases, with 8 bases left between them. Germline values: CDR1 SGHTA, CDR2 FQGNSA. The CDR3 loop reads CASSLYQGETQYF. CDR3 in DNA: TGTGCCAGCAGCTTATATCAGGGAGAGACCCAGTACTTC.

CDR3 sequence (DNA): TGCGCCAGCCGCGACAGGGCGGATTCCTACGAGCAGTACTTC. Protein product: CASRDRADSYEQYF. The J gene is TRBJ2-7, the V gene TRBV5-1; 7 nucleotides agree with TRBD1. Germline assignment: CDR1 SGHRS and CDR2 YFSETQ. CDR3 length: 14 residues. The V and J ends lost 7 bases and 1 base, in that order; junction bases with no gene match: 8.

The rearrangement uses TRBV2 and TRBJ2-2; 8 nucleotides align to TRBD2. This CDR3 comprises 14 residues. Losses at the gene ends were 8 bases for V and 5 bases for J; bases not matched to a gene: 7. CDR1 and CDR2 (germline): SNHLY, FYNNEI. CDR3 nucleotides: TGTGCCAGCGGGAGCGGGAGTAGGACCGGGGAGCTGTTTTTT. Amino acid sequence: CASGSGSRTGELFF.

This clone appeared a single time. The rearrangement links TRBV5-4 to TRBJ1-1; D is unresolved. The V gene's germline CDR1 is SGHNT and CDR2 YYREEE (reference sequence). Deletions cut 0 bases from V and 3 bases from J, with 9 bases between. The CDR3 sequence is 14 residues long. The CDR3 region has the DNA TGTGCCAGCAGCTTGGCCGTGAGTGACACTGAAGCTTTCTTT. Translated, it gives CASSLAVSDTEAFF.

The chain recombines TRBV25-1 with TRBJ1-1; maybe TRBD1 (6 bases). V lost 3 bases and J 0 bases, leaving 8 bases between the germline ends. The germline CDR1 and CDR2 sequences are MGHDK and SYGVNS. The CDR3 has 14 residues. The CDR3: CASSDRGMNTEAFF. CDR3 in DNA: TGTGCCAGCAGTGACAGGGGCATGAACACTGAAGCTTTCTTT. Full variable domain (missing parts from reference TRBV25-1 and TRBJ1-1): EADIYQTPRYLVIGTGKKITLECSQTMGHDKMYWYQQDPGMELHLIHYSYGVNSTEKGDLSSESTVSRIRTEHFPLTLESARPSHTSQYLCASSDRGMNTEAFFGQGTRLTVV.

The gene calls are TRBV10-3 and TRBJ1-2, with D perhaps TRBD1 (6 bases). V was cut by 0 bases and J by 4 bases, with 18 bases left in between. Per the germline V gene, CDR1 is ENHRY and CDR2 is SYGVKD. The CDR3 length is 17 residues. The CDR3 nucleotides read TGTGCCATCAGTGAGTCGAAGATGGGGGCCACCCCCTATGGCTACACCTTC. Translating it yields CAISESKMGATPYGYTF.

The chain has TRBV7-6 and TRBJ2-1, with D tentatively TRBD1 (5 bases). Trimming removed 5 bases from V and 3 bases from J, with 11 bases in between. The CDR3 loop spans 14 amino acids. From germline, CDR1 is SGHVS and CDR2 FNYEAQ. The CDR3 sequence is CASSPRQGYNEQFF. The CDR3 coding sequence is TGTGCCAGCAGCCCCCGGCAGGGCTACAATGAGCAGTTCTTC.

This clone has more than one count but fewer than ten. The chain couples TRBV30 to TRBJ1-1; TRBD1 agrees at 7 bases. Germline CDR1 is GTSNPN and CDR2 is SVGIG (reference sequence). V lost 4 bases and J lost 2; bases outside the gene matches: 4. The CDR3 contains 13 residues. CDR3 sequence: CAWNRDSNTEAFF. The CDR3 nucleotides read TGTGCCTGGAACCGGGACAGTAACACTGAAGCTTTCTTT.

To note about this clone: The same CDR3 arises from other DNA sequences in this sample as well. The genes are TRBV18 and TRBJ2-7; D may be TRBD1 (7 bases). With 3 bases removed from V and 1 base from J, the gap between germline ends came to 10 bases. The CDR3 covers 14 residues. Germline CDR1 and CDR2: KGHSH and LQKENI. CDR3 loop: CASSPQGGSYEQYF. In DNA, the CDR3 is TGTGCCAGCTCACCTCAGGGGGGATCCTACGAGCAGTACTTC.

This chain joins TRBV5-6 and TRBJ2-7; D is possibly TRBD2 (6 bases). This CDR3 spans 13 amino acids. Germline lookup yields CDR1 SGHDT and CDR2 YYEEEE. The V gene lost 4 bases and the J gene lost 7 bases, with 15 bases spanning the gap. The CDR3 sequence: CASSRPNREEQYF. The DNA of the CDR3 is TGTGCCAGCAGCAGGCCTAACCGGGAGGAGCAGTACTTC.

V usage is TRBV27 and J usage is TRBJ2-1; 13 nucleotides line up with TRBD2. This CDR3 spans 16 amino acids. J gave up 7 bases and V 2 bases, and 5 bases lay outside the gene matches. CDR1 and CDR2 (germline): MNHEY, SMNVEV (reference sequence). CDR3 DNA sequence: TGTGCCAGCAGTTTACGGACTAGCGGGAGTTCAAATGAGCAGTTCTTC. Amino acids: CASSLRTSGSSNEQFF.

This chain links TRBV28 with TRBJ1-3; possible D gene TRBD1, 5 bases. Per the germline V gene, CDR1 is MDHEN and CDR2 is SYDVKM. CDR3 length: 15 amino acids. The V gene lost 7 bases and the J gene lost 9 bases, with 22 bases spanning the gap. The CDR3 region is CASTRDSLDGSTIYF. The DNA of the CDR3 is TGTGCCAGCACCCGCGACAGCTTAGATGGGAGCACCATATATTTT. The complete variable domain, with remaining parts taken from reference TRBV28 and TRBJ1-3, reads DVKVTQSSRYLVKRTGEKVFLECVQDMDHENMFWYRQDPGLGLRLIYFSYDVKMKEKGDIPEGYSVSREKKERFSLILESASTNQTSMYLCASTRDSLDGSTIYFGEGSWLTVV.

A word on this clone: This specimen includes other DNA sequences encoding the same CDR3. The chain combines TRBV28 with TRBJ2-3, with 7 bases fitting TRBD1. CDR1 MDHEN and CDR2 SYDVKM come from the germline V gene. Germline trimming cut 4 bases from V and 1 base from J; bases unmatched to any gene: 5. This CDR3 is 15 amino acids long. The CDR3 spells CASSSRQGGTDTQYF. CDR3 DNA: TGTGCCAGCAGTTCGAGACAGGGTGGCACAGATACGCAGTATTTT.

The chain carries TRBV5-1 and TRBJ1-6, with D perhaps TRBD1 (5 bases). The CDR3 loop spans 14 amino acids. The V gene lost 2 bases and the J gene lost 5 bases, with 8 bases spanning the gap. CDR1 and CDR2 (germline): SGHRS, YFSETQ. The CDR3 DNA is TGCGCCAGCAGCTTACAGGACAATAATTCACCCCTCCACTTT. Translating it yields CASSLQDNNSPLHF.

The rearrangement joins TRBV7-2 to TRBJ2-1, with a possible D match to TRBD1 (5 bases). Per germline, CDR1 SGHTA and CDR2 FQGNSA. Trimming stripped 1 base from V and 16 bases from J, with 17 bases between. The CDR3 covers 13 residues. DNA of the CDR3: TGTGCCAGCAGCTTAGTCGGACCCCAGGGCGGCTTCTTC. Protein product: CASSLVGPQGGFF.

V and J are TRBV6-1 and TRBJ2-3; no definite D call. The germline V gene has CDR1 MNHNS and CDR2 SASEGT. V was pared by 8 bases and J by 0 bases, with 12 bases between. This CDR3 comprises 14 residues. This CDR3 is CASFLGGSTDTQYF. The CDR3 nucleotides are TGTGCCAGCTTTCTTGGCGGTAGCACAGATACGCAGTATTTT.

V usage is TRBV9 and J usage is TRBJ1-2; D remains unclear. The CDR3 totals 16 residues. Deletions cut 0 bases from V and 5 bases from J, with 17 bases between. Per germline, CDR1 SGDLS and CDR2 YYNGEE. The CDR3 reads CASSVGFGRNIYGYTF. CDR3 nucleotide sequence: TGTGCCAGCAGCGTAGGGTTCGGGCGGAACATTTATGGCTACACCTTC. The whole variable domain, remainder taken from reference TRBV9 and TRBJ1-2, is DSGVTQTPKHLITATGQRVTLRCSPRSGDLSVYWYQQSLDQGLQFLIQYYNGEERAKGNILERFSAQQFPDLHSELNLSSLELGDSALYFCASSVGFGRNIYGYTFGSGTRLTVV.

At least ten counts were recorded for this clone. The chain has TRBV11-2 and TRBJ2-3; 7 bases map to TRBD2. Losses at the gene ends were 7 bases for V and 5 bases for J; bases not matched to a gene: 9. The CDR3 runs 14 residues. Germline assignment: CDR1 SGHAT and CDR2 FQNNGV. The CDR3 region is CASTIRGDEDTQYF. As DNA, the CDR3 is TGTGCCAGCACCATCCGGGGGGATGAAGATACGCAGTATTTT.

The chain recombines TRBV5-6 with TRBJ2-1, with D unclear. From germline, CDR1 is SGHDT and CDR2 YYEEEE. Trimming pared 0 bases from V and 9 bases from J, leaving 7 bases between. The CDR3 contains 12 residues. In nucleotides, the CDR3 is TGTGCCAGCAGCTTGGCTATAGCTGAGCAGTTCTTC. Translating it yields CASSLAIAEQFF.

The J gene is TRBJ2-5, the V gene TRBV7-2, with D possibly TRBD1 on 5 matching bases. CDR3 size: 15 residues. Germline loops: CDR1 SGHTA, CDR2 FQGNSA. Trimming stripped 2 bases from V and 5 bases from J, with 15 bases between. In DNA, the CDR3 is TGTGCCAGCAGCTTACAGCAGGGTGGTTGGGAGACCCAGTACTTC. It specifies CASSLQQGGWETQYF.

This chain uses TRBV9 with TRBJ2-3; possibly TRBD2 for D (5 bases). The CDR3 has 14 amino acids. CDR1 SGDLS and CDR2 YYNGEE come from the germline V gene. V was pared by 0 bases and J by 5 bases, with 10 bases between. The chain's CDR3 is CASSVGGSVDTQYF. The CDR3 DNA sequence: TGTGCCAGCAGCGTAGGTGGGAGTGTAGATACGCAGTATTTT.

The rearrangement joins TRBV5-1 to TRBJ1-2, with 7 positions matching TRBD1. V lost 4 bases to trimming and J lost 0 bases; unmatched junction nucleotides: 6. Germline V gene data show CDR1 as SGHRS and CDR2 as YFSETQ. There are 15 residues in the CDR3. The CDR3 here is CASSRGTEANYGYTF. In DNA, the CDR3 is TGCGCCAGCAGCAGAGGGACAGAAGCTAACTATGGCTACACCTTC.

The chain recombines TRBV5-1 with TRBJ2-5, with a possible D match to TRBD2 (6 bases). Germline V gene data show CDR1 as SGHRS and CDR2 as YFSETQ. The CDR3 spans 12 residues. The germline V and J ends were trimmed by 3 bases and 4 bases, with 7 bases remaining between them. CDR3 DNA sequence: TGCGCCAGCAGCTGGGGGGTAGAGACCCAGTACTTC. Its translation is CASSWGVETQYF.

The chain links TRBV4-2 to TRBJ2-2; no definite D call. CDR3 size: 15 residues. Germline loops: CDR1 LGHNA, CDR2 YNFKEQ. V was clipped by 3 bases and J by 4 bases, with 12 bases between them. CDR3 coding DNA: TGTGCCAGCAGCCAGTCGCGGCGGAGCACCGGGGAGCTGTTTTTT. This gives the protein CASSQSRRSTGELFF.